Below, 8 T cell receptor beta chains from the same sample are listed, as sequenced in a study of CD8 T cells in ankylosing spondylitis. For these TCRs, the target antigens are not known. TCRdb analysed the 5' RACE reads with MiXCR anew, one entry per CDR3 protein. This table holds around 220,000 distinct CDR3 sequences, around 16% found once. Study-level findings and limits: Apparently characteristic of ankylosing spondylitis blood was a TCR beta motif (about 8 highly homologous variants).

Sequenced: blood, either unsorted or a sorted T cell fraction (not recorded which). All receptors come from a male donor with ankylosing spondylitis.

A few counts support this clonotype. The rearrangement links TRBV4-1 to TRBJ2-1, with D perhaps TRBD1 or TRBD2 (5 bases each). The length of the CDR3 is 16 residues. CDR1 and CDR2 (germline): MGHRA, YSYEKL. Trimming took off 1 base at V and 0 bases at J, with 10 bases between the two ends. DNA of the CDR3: TGCGCCAGCAGCCAAGGGTCAGGGAGCTCCTACAATGAGCAGTTCTTC. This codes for CASSQGSGSSYNEQFF.

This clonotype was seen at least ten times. CDR3 bases: TGTGCCAGCAGTTTACAGGGGGGGAACTATGGCTACACCTTC. The encoded protein is CASSLQGGNYGYTF. The chain couples TRBV27 to TRBJ1-2; TRBD1 aligns across 7 bases. This CDR3 has 14 amino acids. Germline loops: CDR1 MNHEY, CDR2 SMNVEV (reference sequence). Unmatched junction bases numbered 2, after V lost 2 bases and J lost 2 bases.

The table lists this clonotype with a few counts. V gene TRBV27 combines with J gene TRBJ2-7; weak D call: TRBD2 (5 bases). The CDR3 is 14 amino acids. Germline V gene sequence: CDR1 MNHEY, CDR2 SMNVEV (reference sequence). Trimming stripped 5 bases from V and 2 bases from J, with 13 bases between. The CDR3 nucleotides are TGTGCCAGCAGTGTGCTGGACGGGGCCTACGAGCAGTACTTC. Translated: CASSVLDGAYEQYF.

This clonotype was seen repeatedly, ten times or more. This CDR3 reads CASSQDSNTGELFF. CDR3 bases: TGCGCCAGCAGCCAAGATTCTAACACCGGGGAGCTGTTTTTT. The gene calls are TRBV4-3 and TRBJ2-2; no reliable D call. Trimming took 0 bases from V and 2 from J, leaving 4 bases between them. Germline V gives CDR1 LGHNA, CDR2 YSLEER. This CDR3 spans 14 amino acids.

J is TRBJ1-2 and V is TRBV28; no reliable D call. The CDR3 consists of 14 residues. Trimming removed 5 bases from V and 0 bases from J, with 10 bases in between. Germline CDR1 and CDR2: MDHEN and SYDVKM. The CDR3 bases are TGTGCCAGCAGTCCAACGCGAGCTAACTATGGCTACACCTTC. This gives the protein CASSPTRANYGYTF.

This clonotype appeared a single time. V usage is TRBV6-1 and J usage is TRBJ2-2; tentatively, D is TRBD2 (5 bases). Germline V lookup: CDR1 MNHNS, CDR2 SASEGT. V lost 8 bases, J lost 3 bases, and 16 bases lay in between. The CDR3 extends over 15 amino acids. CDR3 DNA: TGTGCCAGCCGCGACCCTACTAGGGACACCGGGGAGCTGTTTTTT. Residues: CASRDPTRDTGELFF.

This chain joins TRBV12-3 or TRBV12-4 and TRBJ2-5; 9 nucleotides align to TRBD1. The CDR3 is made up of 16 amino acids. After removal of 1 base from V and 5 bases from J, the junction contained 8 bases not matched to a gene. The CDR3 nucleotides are TGTGCCAGCAGTTTAGTCCTCGGGACAGGGCCGGAGACCCAGTACTTC. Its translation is CASSLVLGTGPETQYF.

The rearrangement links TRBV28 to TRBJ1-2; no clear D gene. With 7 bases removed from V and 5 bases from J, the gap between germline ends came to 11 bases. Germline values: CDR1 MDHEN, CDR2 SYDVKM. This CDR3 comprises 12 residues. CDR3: CASTQRGYGYTF. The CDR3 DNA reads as TGTGCCAGCACCCAGCGTGGGTATGGCTACACCTTC.